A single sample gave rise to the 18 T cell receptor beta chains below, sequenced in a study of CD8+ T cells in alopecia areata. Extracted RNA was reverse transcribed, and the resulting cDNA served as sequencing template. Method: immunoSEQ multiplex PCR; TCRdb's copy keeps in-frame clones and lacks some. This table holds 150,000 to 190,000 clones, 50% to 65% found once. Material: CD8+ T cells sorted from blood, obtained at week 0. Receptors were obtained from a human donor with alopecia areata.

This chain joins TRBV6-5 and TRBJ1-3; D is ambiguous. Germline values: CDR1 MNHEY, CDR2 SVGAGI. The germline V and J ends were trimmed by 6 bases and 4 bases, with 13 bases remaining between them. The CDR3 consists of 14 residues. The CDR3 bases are TGTGCCAGCAGGTCCGCGAGGGAAGGAAACACCATATATTTT. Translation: CASRSAREGNTIYF.

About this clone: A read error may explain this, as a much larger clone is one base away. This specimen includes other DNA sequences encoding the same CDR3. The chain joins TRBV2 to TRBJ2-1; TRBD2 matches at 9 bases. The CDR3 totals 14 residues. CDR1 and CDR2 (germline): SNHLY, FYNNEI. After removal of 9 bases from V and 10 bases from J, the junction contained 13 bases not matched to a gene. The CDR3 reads CASRRAGGPNEQFF. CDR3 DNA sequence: TGTGCCAGTCGTAGGGCGGGGGGGCCCAACGAGCAGTTCTTC.

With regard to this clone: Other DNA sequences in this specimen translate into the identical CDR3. CDR3 nucleotide sequence: TGTGCCAGCAGTGAAACTGAGAACACCGGGGAGCTGTTTTTT. Translated, it gives CASSETENTGELFF. The genes are TRBV2 and TRBJ2-2; D not resolved. This CDR3 contains 14 residues. V was shortened by 2 bases and J by 1 base, with 5 bases between the two germline ends. In germline, CDR1 is SNHLY, CDR2 FYNNEI.

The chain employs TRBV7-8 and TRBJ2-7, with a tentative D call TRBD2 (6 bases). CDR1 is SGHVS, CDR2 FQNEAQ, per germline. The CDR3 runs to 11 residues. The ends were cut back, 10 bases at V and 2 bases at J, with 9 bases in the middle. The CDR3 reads CAIGGPYEQYF. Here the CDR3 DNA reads TGTGCCATCGGGGGTCCCTACGAGCAGTACTTC.

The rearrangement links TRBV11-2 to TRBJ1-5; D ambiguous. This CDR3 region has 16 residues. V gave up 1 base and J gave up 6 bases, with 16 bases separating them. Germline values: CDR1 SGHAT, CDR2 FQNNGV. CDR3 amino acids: CASSLGEGLAIQPQHF. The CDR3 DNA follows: TGTGCCAGCAGCTTAGGCGAAGGACTTGCTATTCAGCCCCAGCATTTT.

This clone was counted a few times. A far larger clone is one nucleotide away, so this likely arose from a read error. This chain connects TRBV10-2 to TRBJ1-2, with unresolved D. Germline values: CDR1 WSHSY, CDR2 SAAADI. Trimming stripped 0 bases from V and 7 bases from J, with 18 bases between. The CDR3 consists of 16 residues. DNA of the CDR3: TGCGCCAGCAGTGAGTCTGCGGAGAGGTTCGGAGGTGGCTACACCTTC. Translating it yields CASSESAERFGGGYTF.

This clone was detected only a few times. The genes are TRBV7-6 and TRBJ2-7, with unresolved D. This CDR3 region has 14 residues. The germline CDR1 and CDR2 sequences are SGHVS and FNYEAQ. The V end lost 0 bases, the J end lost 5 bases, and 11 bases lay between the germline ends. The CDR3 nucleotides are TGTGCCAGCAGCTTAGCGGGATTGGTGGACGAGCAGTACTTC. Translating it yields CASSLAGLVDEQYF. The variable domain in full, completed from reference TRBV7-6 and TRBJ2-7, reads GAGVSQSPRYKVTKRGQDVALRCDPISGHVSLYWYRQALGQGPEFLTYFNYEAQQDKSGLPNDRFSAERPEGSISTLTIQRTEQRDSAMYRCASSLAGLVDEQYFGPGTRLTVT.

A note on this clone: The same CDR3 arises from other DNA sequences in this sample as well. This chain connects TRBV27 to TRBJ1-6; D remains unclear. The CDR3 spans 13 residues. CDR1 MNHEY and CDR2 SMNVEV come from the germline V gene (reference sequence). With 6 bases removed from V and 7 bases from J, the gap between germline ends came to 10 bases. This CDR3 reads CASSLLGNSPLHF. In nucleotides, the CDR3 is TGTGCCAGCAGCTTGTTGGGCAATTCACCCCTCCACTTT.

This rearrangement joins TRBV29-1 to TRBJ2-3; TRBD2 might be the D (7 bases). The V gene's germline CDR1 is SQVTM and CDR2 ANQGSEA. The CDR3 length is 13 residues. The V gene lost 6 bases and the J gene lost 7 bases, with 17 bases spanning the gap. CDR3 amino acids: CSVLGGGGNTQYF. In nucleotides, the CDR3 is TGCAGCGTGTTAGGGGGGGGCGGGAATACGCAGTATTTT.

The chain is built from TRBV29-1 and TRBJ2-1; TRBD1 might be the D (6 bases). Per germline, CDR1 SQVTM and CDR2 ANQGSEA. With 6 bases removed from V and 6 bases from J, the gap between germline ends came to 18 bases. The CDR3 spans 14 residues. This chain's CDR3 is CSVELHTGSNEQFF. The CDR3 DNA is TGCAGCGTCGAACTACATACAGGGTCCAATGAGCAGTTCTTC.

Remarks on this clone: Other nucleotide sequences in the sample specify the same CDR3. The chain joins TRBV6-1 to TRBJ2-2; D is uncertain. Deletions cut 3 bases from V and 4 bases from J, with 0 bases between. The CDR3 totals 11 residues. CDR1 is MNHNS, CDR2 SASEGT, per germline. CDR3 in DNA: TGTGCCAGCAGTGACACCGGGGAGCTGTTTTTT. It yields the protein CASSDTGELFF.

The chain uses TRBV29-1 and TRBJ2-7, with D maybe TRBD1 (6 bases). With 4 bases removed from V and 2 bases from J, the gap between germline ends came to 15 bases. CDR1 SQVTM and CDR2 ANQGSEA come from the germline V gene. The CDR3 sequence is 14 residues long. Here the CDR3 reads CSVVGGQLTYEQYF. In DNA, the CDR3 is TGCAGCGTTGTAGGGGGACAACTCACCTACGAGCAGTACTTC.

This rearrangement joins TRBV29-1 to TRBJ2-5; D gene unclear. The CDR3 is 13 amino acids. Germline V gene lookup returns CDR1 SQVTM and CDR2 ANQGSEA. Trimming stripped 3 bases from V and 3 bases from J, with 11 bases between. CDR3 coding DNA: TGCAGCGTTGATTTCCTGGTGGAAGAGACCCAGTACTTC. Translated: CSVDFLVEETQYF.

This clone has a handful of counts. This CDR3 reads CATSRPPKNEKLFF. In DNA form, the CDR3 reads TGTGCCACCAGCAGACCACCGAAAAACGAAAAACTGTTTTTT. The chain recombines TRBV15 with TRBJ1-4; D is unresolved. Germline V CDR1 and CDR2: LNHNV, YYDKDF (reference sequence). The CDR3 loop spans 14 amino acids. V lost 2 bases, J lost 8 bases, and 12 bases lay in between.

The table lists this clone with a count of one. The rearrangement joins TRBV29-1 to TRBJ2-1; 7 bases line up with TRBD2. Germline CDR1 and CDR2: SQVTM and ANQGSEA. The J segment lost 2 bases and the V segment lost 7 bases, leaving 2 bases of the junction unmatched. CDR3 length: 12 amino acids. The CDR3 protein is CSGGRAYNEQFF. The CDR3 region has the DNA TGCAGCGGGGGGAGGGCCTACAATGAGCAGTTCTTC.

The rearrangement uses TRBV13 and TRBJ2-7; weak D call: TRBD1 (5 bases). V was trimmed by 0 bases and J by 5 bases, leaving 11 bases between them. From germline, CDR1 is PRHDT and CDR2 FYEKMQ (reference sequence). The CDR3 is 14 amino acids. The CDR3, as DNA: TGTGCCAGCAGCTTAGGGGGGCCGCGGAACGAGCAGTACTTC. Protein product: CASSLGGPRNEQYF.

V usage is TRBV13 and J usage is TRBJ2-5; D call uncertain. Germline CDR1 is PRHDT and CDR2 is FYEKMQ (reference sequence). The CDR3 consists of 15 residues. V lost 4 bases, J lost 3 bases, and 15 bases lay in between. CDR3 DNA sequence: TGTGCCAGCAGCTCCCGAATCACACGAAAAGAGACCCAGTACTTC. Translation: CASSSRITRKETQYF.

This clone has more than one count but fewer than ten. The CDR3: CSVRVETYEQYF. The DNA of the CDR3 is TGCAGCGTGAGGGTGGAGACCTACGAGCAGTACTTC. V gene TRBV29-1 combines with J gene TRBJ2-5; possibly TRBD2 for D (5 bases). Near its end, the DNA agrees better with TRBJ2-7, so the J call may be wrong. This CDR3 has 12 residues. Germline CDR1 is SQVTM and CDR2 is ANQGSEA.